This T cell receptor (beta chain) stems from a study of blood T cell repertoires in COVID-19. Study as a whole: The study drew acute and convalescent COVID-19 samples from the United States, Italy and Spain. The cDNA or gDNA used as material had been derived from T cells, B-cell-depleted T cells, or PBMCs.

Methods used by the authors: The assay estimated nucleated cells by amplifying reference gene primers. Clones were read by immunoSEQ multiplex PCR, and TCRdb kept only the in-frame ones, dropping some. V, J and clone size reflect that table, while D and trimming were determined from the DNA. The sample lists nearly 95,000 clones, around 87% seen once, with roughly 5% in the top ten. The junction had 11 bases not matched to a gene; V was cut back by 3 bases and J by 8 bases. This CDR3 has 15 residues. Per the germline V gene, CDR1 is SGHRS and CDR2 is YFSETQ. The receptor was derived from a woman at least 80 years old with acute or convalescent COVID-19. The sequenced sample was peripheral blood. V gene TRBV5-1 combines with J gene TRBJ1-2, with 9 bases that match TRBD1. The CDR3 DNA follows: TGCGCCAGCAGCTCAGAATTACAGGGGGCTTGGGGCTACACCTTC. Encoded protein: CASSSELQGAWGYTF.